Below are 24 T cell receptor beta chains sequenced from a single sample in a study of vaccination and CD4 T cells after COVID-19. Treatment given: roughly 10-day PBMC culture with coronavirus spike peptide pools or control peptides (ViraFEST assay). The Oncomine TCR Beta short-read assay sequenced DNA from cultured CD4+ T cells. TCRdb recomputed calls from the PCR reads with MiXCR, one row per CDR3 protein. This sample has some 18,000 distinct CDR3 sequences, with less than 65% found just once. No antigen is known for these receptors. Source material: CD4+ T cells from blood, cultured in vitro. The receptors here all came from a human donor who had recovered from COVID-19.

The CDR3 DNA follows: TGTGCCAGCAGCCCCTCGGATCTCCCGCTCTACGAGCAGTACTTC. Translated, it gives CASSPSDLPLYEQYF. This sequence joins TRBV2 and TRBJ2-7; D ambiguous. The CDR3 is 15 residues long. Trimming took 6 bases from V and 3 from J, leaving 18 bases between them. The germline CDR1 and CDR2 sequences are SNHLY and FYNNEI.

The J gene is TRBJ1-2, the V gene TRBV10-3, with D possibly being TRBD1 (5 bases). V was cut by 0 bases and J by 0 bases, with 14 bases left in between. The CDR3 loop spans 17 amino acids. Looked up from germline, CDR1 is ENHRY and CDR2 is SYGVKD. CDR3: CAISESAGPRANYGYTF. The CDR3 DNA reads TGTGCCATCAGTGAGTCGGCAGGGCCTCGGGCTAACTATGGCTACACCTTC.

J is TRBJ2-5 and V is TRBV15; the match to TRBD2 covers 7 bases. Trimming at V came to 1 base and at J to 1 base, leaving 3 bases not matched to a gene. CDR1 is LNHNV, CDR2 YYDKDF, per germline (reference sequence). CDR3 length equals 15 residues. Written as DNA, the CDR3 is TGTGCCACCAGCAGAGTCAGACTAGCCCAAGAGACCCAGTACTTC. This translates into CATSRVRLAQETQYF.

The J gene is TRBJ1-5, the V gene TRBV7-9; TRBD1 matches 7 bases. The CDR3 consists of 20 residues. Germline CDR1 and CDR2: SEHNR and FQNEAQ (reference sequence). V dropped 10 bases and J dropped 0; count of bases not matched to a gene: 24. In DNA form, the CDR3 reads TGTGCCACCCTAAACGGGACAGCTTTAGTGGGGGGGTTTAGCAATCAGCCCCAGCATTTT. Translation: CATLNGTALVGGFSNQPQHF.

This clonotype was counted between two and nine times. The genes are TRBV15 and TRBJ2-1, with a weak D call TRBD2 (5 bases). This CDR3 comprises 15 residues. V was clipped by 2 bases and J by 2 bases, with 10 bases between them. Germline assignment: CDR1 LNHNV and CDR2 YYDKDF (reference sequence). The CDR3 loop is CATSRMSGAYNEQFF. The CDR3 DNA is TGTGCCACCAGCAGAATGTCCGGGGCCTACAATGAGCAGTTCTTC.

The chain has TRBV18 and TRBJ2-3, with D uncertain. Per germline, CDR1 KGHSH and CDR2 LQKENI. This CDR3 is built from 15 residues. V gave up 2 bases and J gave up 4 bases, with 13 bases separating them. CDR3 protein: CASSPSNNWADTQYF. CDR3 in DNA: TGTGCCAGCTCACCATCCAACAATTGGGCAGATACGCAGTATTTT.

The chain links TRBV30 to TRBJ2-3, with 8 bases fitting TRBD1. Trimming took 7 bases from V and 1 from J; bases not matched to a gene: 13. The CDR3 loop spans 16 amino acids. Germline-derived CDR1 and CDR2 are GTSNPN and SVGIG (reference sequence). CDR3 in amino acids: CAFAYGQGGGTDTQYF. The CDR3 nucleotides are TGTGCCTTTGCTTATGGACAGGGTGGGGGCACAGATACGCAGTATTTT.

The chain uses TRBV20-1 and TRBJ1-3, with D possibly being TRBD1 (6 bases). Germline V gene sequence: CDR1 DFQATT, CDR2 SNEGSKA (reference sequence). Trimming took 4 bases from V and 4 from J, leaving 11 bases between them. This CDR3 is 13 amino acids long. CDR3 loop: CSAITGSGNTIYF. The CDR3 DNA sequence: TGCAGTGCTATAACAGGGTCGGGAAACACCATATATTTT.

In its sample, this clonotype was seen a few times. V is TRBV2 and J is TRBJ2-1, with TRBD2 as a possible D gene (6 bases). The germline V gene has CDR1 SNHLY and CDR2 FYNNEI. The CDR3 contains 15 residues. The V end was cut by 6 bases, the J end by 0 bases, with 12 bases between. CDR3 protein: CASRGGESSYNEQFF. CDR3 sequence (DNA): TGTGCCAGCAGGGGCGGGGAAAGCTCCTACAATGAGCAGTTCTTC.

This sequence joins TRBV11-1 and TRBJ2-7, with 8 bases matching TRBD1. From germline, CDR1 is SGHAT and CDR2 FQDESV (reference sequence). Unmatched junction bases numbered 6, after V lost 5 bases and J lost 0 bases. The CDR3 is 15 residues long. The DNA for the CDR3 is TGTGCCAGCAGCCAGGGGGCTAGCGACTCCTACGAGCAGTACTTC. Protein sequence: CASSQGASDSYEQYF.

V and J are TRBV7-8 and TRBJ2-1, with D possibly matching TRBD2 (5 bases). Trimming cost V 1 base and J 7 bases, with 11 bases left between them. The V gene's germline CDR1 is SGHVS and CDR2 FQNEAQ. The CDR3 is 14 residues long. This chain's CDR3 is CASSLVWERNEQFF. The CDR3 coding sequence is TGTGCCAGCAGCTTAGTATGGGAGAGGAATGAGCAGTTCTTC.

This clonotype was seen only once. The chain has TRBV5-6 and TRBJ1-2; 7 bases are a match to TRBD1. CDR1 is SGHDT and CDR2 is YYEEEE in the germline V gene. The CDR3 has 11 amino acids. The junction had 1 base not matched to a gene; V was cut back by 4 bases and J by 7 bases. The CDR3 DNA reads TGTGCCAGCAGCGCAGGGGGTGGCTACACCTTC. Translation: CASSAGGGYTF.

This chain uses TRBV6-1 with TRBJ2-7; 12 positions match TRBD2. The CDR3 loop spans 16 amino acids. The ends lost 6 bases at V and 5 bases at J; junction bases unmatched: 11. Germline lookup yields CDR1 MNHNS and CDR2 SASEGT. The CDR3 sequence: CASRERGLAGRHEQYF. As DNA, the CDR3 is TGTGCCAGCAGGGAAAGGGGACTAGCGGGCCGTCACGAGCAGTACTTC.

This chain links TRBV7-9 with TRBJ1-1; the D is unclear. CDR1 and CDR2 from the germline V gene are SEHNR and FQNEAQ (reference sequence). The CDR3 has 13 amino acids. The V end was cut by 5 bases, the J end by 1 base, with 8 bases between. CDR3 nucleotides: TGTGCCAGCAGCGTCGACGGGAACACTGAAGCTTTCTTT. Residues: CASSVDGNTEAFF.

The chain links TRBV7-2 to TRBJ1-3, with a weak D call TRBD1 (6 bases). The CDR3 is 14 residues long. Germline V gives CDR1 SGHTA, CDR2 FQGNSA. V was trimmed by 5 bases and J by 3 bases, leaving 11 bases between them. Written as DNA, the CDR3 is TGTGCCAGCAGCCCCGACAGGAGTGGAAACACCATATATTTT. This translates into CASSPDRSGNTIYF.

In nucleotides, the CDR3 is TGCAGTGCCCCATCGAGGCGGGACCAATCCTACGAGCAGTACTTC. It yields the protein CSAPSRRDQSYEQYF. The chain links TRBV20-1 to TRBJ2-7; TRBD2 is a possible D gene (6 bases). The V and J ends lost 6 bases and 1 base respectively, with 19 bases between them. This CDR3 is built from 15 residues. The germline V gene has CDR1 DFQATT and CDR2 SNEGSKA (reference sequence).

This CDR3 is CASSAMNTEAFF. The CDR3 bases are TGTGCCAGCAGCGCGATGAACACTGAAGCTTTCTTT. The rearrangement joins TRBV7-2 to TRBJ1-1; D not resolved. The CDR3 is 12 amino acids. V gave up 5 bases and J gave up 0 bases, with 4 bases separating them. Germline values: CDR1 SGHTA, CDR2 FQGNSA.

The gene calls are TRBV20-1 and TRBJ1-2, with a weak D call TRBD1 (5 bases). V was trimmed by 4 bases and J by 4 bases, leaving 16 bases between them. Germline CDR1 is DFQATT and CDR2 is SNEGSKA (reference sequence). The length of the CDR3 is 14 residues. CDR3 residues: CSAKGATQGYGYTF. The CDR3 DNA reads TGCAGTGCTAAAGGGGCTACTCAAGGCTATGGCTACACCTTC.

The chain recombines TRBV20-1 with TRBJ2-1; tentatively, D is TRBD2 (6 bases). The germline gives CDR1 DFQATT, CDR2 SNEGSKA (reference sequence). Deletions cut 4 bases from V and 0 bases from J, with 13 bases between. The length of the CDR3 is 15 residues. The CDR3 coding sequence is TGCAGTGCTAAGGGAGCGGGTAGCTCCTACAATGAGCAGTTCTTC. It yields the protein CSAKGAGSSYNEQFF.

The chain has TRBV7-3 and TRBJ2-1; TRBD2 might be the D (6 bases). V lost 5 bases to trimming and J lost 4 bases, with 18 bases between them. This CDR3 has 16 amino acids. Looked up from germline, CDR1 is SGHTA and CDR2 is FQGTGA. The CDR3 is CASSQVGGIAYNEQFF. The CDR3 bases are TGTGCCAGCAGCCAGGTCGGGGGAATAGCATACAATGAGCAGTTCTTC. Drawing the rest from reference TRBV7-3 and TRBJ2-1, the complete variable domain is GAGVSQTPSNKVTEKGKYVELRCDPISGHTALYWYRQSLGQGPEFLIYFQGTGAADDSGLPNDRFFAVRPEGSVSTLKIQRTERGDSAVYLCASSQVGGIAYNEQFFGPGTRLTVL.

This clonotype was seen only a few times. This chain links TRBV5-6 with TRBJ1-2; no clear D gene. Germline CDR1 and CDR2: SGHDT and YYEEEE. The V and J ends lost 5 bases and 3 bases respectively, with 11 bases between them. There are 13 residues in the CDR3. The CDR3 DNA sequence: TGTGCCAGCAGGTCGAGTTCGGACTATGGCTACACCTTC. Translated, it gives CASRSSSDYGYTF.

The chain couples TRBV10-3 to TRBJ2-3; perhaps TRBD2 as D (6 bases). Trimming pared 8 bases from V and 3 bases from J, leaving 12 bases between. Germline loops: CDR1 ENHRY, CDR2 SYGVKD. The length of the CDR3 is 13 residues. The CDR3: CAIGPRGTDTQYF. CDR3 bases: TGTGCCATCGGACCCCGGGGGACAGATACGCAGTATTTT.

V usage is TRBV12-3 or TRBV12-4 and J usage is TRBJ2-7; 11 bases match TRBD2. The CDR3 covers 15 residues. The V gene end was trimmed by 5 bases and the J gene end by 2 bases; junction bases not matched to a gene: 5. The chain's CDR3 is CASSTRLAGTYEQYF. CDR3 nucleotide sequence: TGTGCCAGCAGTACGCGACTAGCGGGAACCTACGAGCAGTACTTC.

This clonotype was observed a few times. This chain uses TRBV2 with TRBJ1-2, with 7 nucleotides matching TRBD1. CDR1 is SNHLY and CDR2 is FYNNEI in the germline V gene. The CDR3 spans 13 residues. J was trimmed by 4 bases and V by 5 bases; bases with no gene match: 4. CDR3 sequence (DNA): TGTGCCAGCAGTCCTACAGGGGTCTATGGCTACACCTTC. This gives the protein CASSPTGVYGYTF.